This T cell receptor beta chain was sequenced for a study of cytomegalovirus exposure and HLA in healthy donors. Study observations and caveats: A later analysis reportedly identified an Asian-associated ancestry cluster as carrying fewer N-insertions than the roughly 700-donor mean. Information on immune exposure was restricted to one variable (CMV serostatus). At a 0.05 false discovery rate, a later analysis found around 17,000 TCR beta sequences to be associated with HLA alleles.

As for this clone: What it recognizes is unknown.

V was clipped by 4 bases and J by 11 bases, with 17 bases between them. This CDR3 is 14 amino acids long. Germline lookup yields CDR1 LGHNA and CDR2 YSLEER. Use of 60 Vbeta and 13 Jbeta primers characterized the PCR. Authors' methods: Later reanalysis found roughly 80 million unique TCR beta chains, about 11 million of them shared. Clones were sequenced by immunoSEQ multiplex PCR, and TCRdb holds only the in-frame ones, with some missing. The V and J calls and clone size were taken over from that table, and D and trimming were inferred from the DNA. The sample records 24,000 or so clones, more than 70% being singletons.

This sequence joins TRBV4-3 and TRBJ1-4; D is unresolved. Sequencing was done on a sample of PBMCs. This TCR came from a male donor in good health and CMV-seronegative. The CDR3 DNA reads as TGCGCCAGCAGCCCTGGGAGCCGGGGTGGCAAACTGTTTTTT. Its protein product is CASSPGSRGGKLFF.